The clone carrying this T cell receptor beta chain was counted at least ten times. Its antigen is not identified. This entry is derived from a study of regulatory T cells in long-lasting Graves disease. Notes on the study in general: Those with persistent disease had in common more public clonotypes (fewer than 3,000) than new patients (roughly 970).

TCR beta libraries were built with iRepertoire HTBI primers and Arm-PCR of CDR3 regions. Via MiXCR, TCRdb re-called the multiplex PCR reads, giving one row per CDR3 protein. Of some 240,000 distinct CDR3 sequences in the sample, roughly 19% were seen once. Germline V gene lookup returns CDR1 MNHNS and CDR2 SASEGT. Losses at the gene ends were 6 bases for V and 3 bases for J; bases not matched to a gene: 12. The CDR3 spans 16 residues. Noted time point: newly diagnosed GD, antithyroid drugs for less than 3 months. RNA extracted from PBMCs served as the sequencing template. The same sample was also studied in work on T cells in Graves' hyperthyroidism and ophthalmopathy.

The V and J genes are TRBV6-1 and TRBJ2-3, with 7 bases identical to TRBD2. The specimen was peripheral blood mononuclear cells (PBMCs), collected at new diagnosis, from a patient treated with antithyroid drugs. The receptor was isolated from a woman in her 30s with Graves disease. CDR3 amino acids: CASRLAPAGVTDTQYF. The CDR3 nucleotides are TGTGCCAGCAGATTGGCCCCGGCGGGGGTGACAGATACGCAGTATTTT.